Listed below are T cell receptor beta chains from one sample, sequenced in a study of cytomegalovirus exposure and HLA in healthy donors. TCRdb's copy holds only in-frame clones and misses some; the assay was immunoSEQ multiplex PCR. The table has 80,000 to 100,000 clones, about 67% seen once. Source material: PBMCs. The receptors shown here come from a woman between 18 and 30 years old in good health and CMV-seropositive. CDR3s include the opening cysteine and the closing phenylalanine or tryptophan. A D gene is named only where the DNA matches it firmly. Some rows mark clone size as missing; the rest say once, few, many or name a class of expanded clone.

TRBJ1-4	TRBV5-1	-	-	CASSLRFLQANEKLFF	TGCGCCAGCAGCTTAAGGTTCTTACAGGCGAATGAAAAACTGTTTTTT
TRBJ2-1	TRBV5-1	-	TRBD2	CASSSVTSGINEQFF	TGCGCCAGCAGCTCGGTGACTAGCGGGATTAATGAGCAGTTCTTC
TRBJ1-1	TRBV7-2	few	TRBD1	CASSLFGGGVGTEAFF	TGTGCCAGCAGCTTATTTGGAGGGGGCGTCGGGACTGAAGCTTTCTTT
TRBJ1-2	TRBV27	once	TRBD1	CASSLAGTGNLYGYTF	TGTGCCAGCAGTTTAGCTGGGACAGGGAACCTCTATGGCTACACCTTC
TRBJ2-2	TRBV7-2	few	TRBD2	CASSPLTSVHGELFF	TGTGCCAGCAGCCCGCTAACTAGCGTCCACGGGGAGCTGTTTTTT
TRBJ2-2	TRBV25-1	-	-	CASSESTIYTGELFF	TGTGCCAGCAGTGAATCCACAATCTACACCGGGGAGCTGTTTTTT
TRBJ1-2	TRBV19	once	TRBD1	CASSLPTGTGVYGYTF	TGTGCCAGTAGCCTACCTACGGGGACAGGGGTCTATGGCTACACCTTC
TRBJ1-5	TRBV19	-	-	CASSISRLGQPQHF	TGTGCCAGTAGTATAAGCAGGTTGGGTCAGCCCCAGCATTTT
TRBJ2-2	TRBV5-4	-	TRBD2	CASSLGGLAGIAGELFF	TGTGCCAGCAGCTTGGGTGGTCTAGCGGGTATAGCCGGGGAGCTGTTTTTT
TRBJ2-1	TRBV5-8	-	TRBD2	CASTPGGLREQFF	TGTGCCAGCACCCCGGGGGGACTCCGTGAGCAGTTCTTC
TRBJ2-7	TRBV6-6	-	TRBD2	CASSPLGGNEQYF	TGTGCCAGCAGTCCCCTGGGGGGGAACGAGCAGTACTTC
TRBJ2-7	TRBV6-1	-	TRBD2	CASSIGTSGSYEQYF	TGTGCCAGCAGTATCGGGACTAGCGGATCCTACGAGCAGTACTTC
TRBJ1-4	TRBV28	-	TRBD1	CASRDRGGEKLFF	TGTGCCAGCAGGGACAGGGGGGGGGAAAAACTGTTTTTT
TRBJ1-2	TRBV5-1	once	-	CASSFGSNYGYTF	TGCGCCAGCAGCTTCGGGAGTAACTATGGCTACACCTTC
TRBJ2-1	TRBV2	-	TRBD2	CASSESQAGGRNEQFF	TGTGCCAGCAGTGAATCCCAAGCGGGGGGCCGCAATGAGCAGTTCTTC
TRBJ1-2	TRBV28	-	TRBD1	CASSHRQGRNYGYTF	TGTGCCAGCAGTCATCGACAGGGGAGGAACTATGGCTACACCTTC
TRBJ1-4	TRBV7-2	-	TRBD1	CASSLGTGQGENEKLFF	TGTGCCAGCAGCTTAGGTACAGGGCAGGGGGAAAATGAAAAACTGTTTTTT
TRBJ2-1	TRBV7-9	once	TRBD2	CASSLGSGRRNEQFF	TGTGCCAGCAGCTTAGGTAGCGGGAGGAGGAATGAGCAGTTCTTC
TRBJ2-7	TRBV7-9	-	TRBD2	CASTLAGGPYEQYF	TGTGCCAGCACCTTAGCGGGGGGGCCCTACGAGCAGTACTTC
TRBJ2-7	TRBV9	-	TRBD2	CASSPSGSPHEQYF	TGTGCCAGCAGCCCTAGCGGGAGTCCCCACGAGCAGTACTTC
TRBJ1-1	TRBV9	-	-	CASSAEGRGTEAFF	TGTGCCAGCAGCGCCGAGGGGCGGGGAACTGAAGCTTTCTTT
TRBJ2-1	TRBV4-2	-	-	CASSQTPSDEQFF	TGTGCCAGCAGCCAAACCCCTAGCGATGAGCAGTTCTTC
TRBJ2-2	TRBV29-1	-	-	CSAKGHNTGELFF	TGCAGCGCAAAGGGGCACAACACCGGGGAGCTGTTTTTT
TRBJ2-1	TRBV9	-	TRBD2	CASSKDRTSGSFGNEQFF	TGTGCCAGCAGCAAAGACAGGACTAGCGGGAGTTTCGGCAATGAGCAGTTCTTC
TRBJ2-1	TRBV30	-	TRBD2	CAWSPVGTSGRSWQFF	TGTGCCTGGAGTCCGGTGGGGACTAGCGGGAGAAGCTGGCAGTTCTTC
TRBJ2-7	TRBV7-2	-	-	CASSLTGYEQYF	TGTGCCAGCAGCTTAACGGGGTACGAGCAGTACTTC
TRBJ2-7	TRBV30	-	TRBD2	CAWKGTSGNYEQYF	TGTGCCTGGAAAGGGACTAGCGGTAACTACGAGCAGTACTTC
TRBJ2-2	TRBV6-1	-	TRBD2	CASRVLAGVVGELFF	TGTGCCAGCAGGGTACTAGCGGGAGTTGTGGGGGAGCTGTTTTTT